This section outlines one TCR beta chain sequence together with its context. The V end lost 1 base, the J end lost 5 bases, and 18 bases lay between the germline ends. In germline, CDR1 is SGHVS, CDR2 FQNEAQ. This CDR3 is built from 16 residues. Only in-frame clones appear in the TCRdb table, and some are missing; sequencing was by immunoSEQ multiplex PCR. The sample comprises around 50,000 clones, roughly 88% of which are singletons, and less than 2% rests with the top ten. This specimen comes from a study of PD-L1 blockade in urothelial cancer. On the study more broadly: Males with urothelial cancer arising in the bladder constituted about 90% of the roughly 30 patients. Blood was analyzed 3 weeks (second dose) and 6 weeks after treatment start.

Sample time point: peripheral blood 6 weeks after treatment start. This clonotype was sampled from a man aged 45-60 years with urothelial cancer. The V and J genes are TRBV7-8 and TRBJ2-7, with a tentative D call TRBD1 (6 bases). The starting material was PBMCs, obtained around atezolizumab (anti-PD-L1) treatment. In DNA form, the CDR3 reads TGTGCCAGCAGCTTAGGGGCCGGACAGCTTTCCAACGAGCAGTACTTC. It translates to CASSLGAGQLSNEQYF. Full variable domain (outside the CDR3, taken from reference TRBV7-8 and TRBJ2-7): GAGVSQSPRYKVAKRGQDVALRCDPISGHVSLFWYQQALGQGPEFLTYFQNEAQLDKSGLPSDRFFAERPEGSVSTLKIQRTQQEDSAVYLCASSLGAGQLSNEQYFGPGTRLTVT.